This TCR beta chain was captured by sequencing in a study of Tregs in tolerant kidney transplant recipients. Recipients received nonmyeloablative bone marrow transplants from related graft donors, with transient mixed chimerism. Per the germline V gene, CDR1 is LGHNA and CDR2 is YSLEER. J lost 5 bases, V lost 6 bases, and 13 bases had no gene match. The CDR3 extends over 16 amino acids. Some clones are missing from TCRdb's copy, which holds only in-frame ones; the method was immunoSEQ multiplex PCR. The data hold about 100,000 clones, with 90% to 95% observed a single time. The TCR originated in a human patient who received a combined kidney and bone marrow transplant. The graft donor may be the source of some T cells. The rearrangement joins TRBV4-3 to TRBJ2-5, with 9 bases lining up with TRBD2. The specimen comprised CD4+ T cells from blood (PBMCs), sampled 12 months after the transplant. The CDR3 region is CASSSAWAGGMETQYF. In DNA form, the CDR3 reads TGCGCCAGCAGTTCTGCTTGGGCGGGGGGGATGGAGACCCAGTACTTC.